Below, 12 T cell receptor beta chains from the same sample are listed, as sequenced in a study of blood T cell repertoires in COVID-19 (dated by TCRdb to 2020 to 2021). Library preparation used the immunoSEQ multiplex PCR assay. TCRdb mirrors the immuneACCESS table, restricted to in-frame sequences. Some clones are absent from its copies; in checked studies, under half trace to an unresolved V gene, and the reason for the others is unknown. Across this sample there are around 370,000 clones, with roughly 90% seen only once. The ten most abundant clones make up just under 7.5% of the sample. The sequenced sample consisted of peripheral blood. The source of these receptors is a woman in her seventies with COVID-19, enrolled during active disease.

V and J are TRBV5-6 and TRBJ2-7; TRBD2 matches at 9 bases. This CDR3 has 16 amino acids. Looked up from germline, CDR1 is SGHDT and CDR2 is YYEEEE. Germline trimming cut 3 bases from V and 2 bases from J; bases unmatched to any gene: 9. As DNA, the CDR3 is TGTGCCAGCAGCTCACTTAAGGGACTAGCTACCTACGAGCAGTACTTC. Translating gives CASSSLKGLATYEQYF.

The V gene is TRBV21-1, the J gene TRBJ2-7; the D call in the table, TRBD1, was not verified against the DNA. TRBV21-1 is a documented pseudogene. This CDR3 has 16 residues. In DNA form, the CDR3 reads TGTGCCAGCAGCAAAGTTCGACAGGGTACCCTTTACGAGCAGTACTTC. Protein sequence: CASSKVRQGTLYEQYF.

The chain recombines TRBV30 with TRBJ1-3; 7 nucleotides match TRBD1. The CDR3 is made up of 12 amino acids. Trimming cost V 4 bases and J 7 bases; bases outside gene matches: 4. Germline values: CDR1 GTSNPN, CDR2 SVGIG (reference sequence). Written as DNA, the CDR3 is TGTGCCTGGACGGACAGGCCCAACACCATATATTTT. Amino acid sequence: CAWTDRPNTIYF.

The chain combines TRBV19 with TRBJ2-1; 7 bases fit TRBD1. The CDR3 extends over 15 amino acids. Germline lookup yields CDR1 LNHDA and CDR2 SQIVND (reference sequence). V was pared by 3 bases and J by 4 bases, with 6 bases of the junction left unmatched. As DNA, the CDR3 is TGTGCCAGTAGTATGGACGGGGACAGTTACAATGAGCAGTTCTTC. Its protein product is CASSMDGDSYNEQFF.

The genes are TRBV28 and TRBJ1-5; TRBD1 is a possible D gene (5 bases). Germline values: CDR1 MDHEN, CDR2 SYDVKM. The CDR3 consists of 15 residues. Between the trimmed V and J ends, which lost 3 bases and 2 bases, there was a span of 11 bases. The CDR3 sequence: CASSLVGGGNQPQHF. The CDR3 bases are TGTGCCAGCAGTTTGGTGGGAGGGGGCAATCAGCCCCAGCATTTT.

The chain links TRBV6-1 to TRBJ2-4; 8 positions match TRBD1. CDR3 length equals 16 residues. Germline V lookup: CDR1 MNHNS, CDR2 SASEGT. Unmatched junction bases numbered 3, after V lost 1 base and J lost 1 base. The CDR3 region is CASSEGTGSAKNIQYF. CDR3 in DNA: TGTGCCAGCAGTGAAGGGACAGGGTCGGCCAAAAACATTCAGTACTTC.

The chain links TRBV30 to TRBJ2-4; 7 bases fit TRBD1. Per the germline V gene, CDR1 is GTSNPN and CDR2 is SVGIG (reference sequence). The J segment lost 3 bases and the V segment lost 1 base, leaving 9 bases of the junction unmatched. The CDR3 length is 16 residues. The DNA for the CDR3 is TGTGCCTGGAGTGAATACAGGGGTCTTGACAAAAACATTCAGTACTTC. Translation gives CAWSEYRGLDKNIQYF.

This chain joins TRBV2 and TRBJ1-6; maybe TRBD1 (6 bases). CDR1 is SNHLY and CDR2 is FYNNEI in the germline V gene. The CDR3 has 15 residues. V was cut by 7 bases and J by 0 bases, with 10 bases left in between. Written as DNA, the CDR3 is TGTGCCAGCAATCAGGGGAGCTCCTATAATTCACCCCTCCACTTT. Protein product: CASNQGSSYNSPLHF.

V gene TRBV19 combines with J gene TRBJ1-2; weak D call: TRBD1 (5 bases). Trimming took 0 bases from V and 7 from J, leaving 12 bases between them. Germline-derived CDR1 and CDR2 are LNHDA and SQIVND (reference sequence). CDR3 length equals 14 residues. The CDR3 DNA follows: TGTGCCAGTAGTATAGATCTAGGGGTTCCTGGCTACACCTTC. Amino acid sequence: CASSIDLGVPGYTF.

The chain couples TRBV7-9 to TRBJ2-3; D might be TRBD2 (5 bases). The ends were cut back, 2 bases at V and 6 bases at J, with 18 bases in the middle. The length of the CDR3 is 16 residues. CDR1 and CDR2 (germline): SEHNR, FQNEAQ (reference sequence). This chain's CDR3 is CASSLTTTLLADTQYF. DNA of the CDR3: TGTGCCAGCAGCTTAACTACGACTCTGTTAGCGGATACGCAGTATTTT.

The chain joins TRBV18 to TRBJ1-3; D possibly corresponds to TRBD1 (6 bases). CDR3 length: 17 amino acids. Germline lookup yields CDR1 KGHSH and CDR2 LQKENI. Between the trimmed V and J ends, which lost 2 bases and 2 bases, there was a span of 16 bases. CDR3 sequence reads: CASSPGDRTITGNTIYF. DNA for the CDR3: TGTGCCAGCTCACCAGGCGACAGGACCATCACTGGAAACACCATATATTTT.

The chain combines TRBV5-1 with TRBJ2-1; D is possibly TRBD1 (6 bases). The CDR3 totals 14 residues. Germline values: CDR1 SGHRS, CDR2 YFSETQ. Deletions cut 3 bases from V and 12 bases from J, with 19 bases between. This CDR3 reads CASSSIPGAAAQFF. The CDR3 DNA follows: TGCGCCAGCAGCTCTATTCCAGGGGCAGCGGCGCAGTTCTTC.